These T cell receptor beta chains were read from a single sample in a study of metastatic and nonmetastatic thyroid tumors. Using MiXCR, TCRdb reanalyzed the PCR reads. The repertoire holds about 34,000 clones, about a third seen once, with roughly 20% in the top ten. Sequenced input: tumor tissue. These TCRs come from a female donor with papillary thyroid cancer or a benign thyroid nodule (not recorded which). Some clones in this sample may be carry-over from other donors' samples. The CDR3 runs from the conserved cysteine through the conserved F or W. D genes are given only for firm matches. The size field is filled for only some rows; it gives once, few, many or a size class.

clone_size | d_call | j_call | v_call | cdr3_aa | cdr3_nt
few | . | TRBJ1-1 | TRBV6-1 | CASSRTRNTEAFF | TGTGCCAGCAGCCGTACAAGGAACACTGAAGCTTTCTTT
few | TRBD2 | TRBJ2-1 | TRBV12-3/TRBV12-4 | CASSRTSGTTNEQFF | TGTGCCAGCAGTCGAACTAGCGGTACCACTAATGAGCAGTTCTTC
few | TRBD1 | TRBJ2-2 | TRBV28 | CASSLWEGQGRRTGELFF | TGTGCCAGCAGTTTATGGGAGGGACAGGGTAGAAGGACCGGGGAGCTGTTTTTT
. | . | TRBJ2-1 | TRBV6-2/TRBV6-3 | CASSIPAGSGTDEQFF | TGTGCCAGCAGTATCCCTGCCGGGAGCGGTACAGATGAGCAGTTCTTC
. | TRBD2 | TRBJ2-3 | TRBV6-1 | CASSTPRTSGIITDTQYF | TGTGCCAGCAGTACACCCCGGACTAGCGGAATAATCACAGATACGCAGTATTTT
. | . | TRBJ2-5 | TRBV7-3 | CASSPTGGPETQYF | TGTGCCAGCAGCCCAACGGGGGGCCCAGAGACCCAGTACTTC
. | . | TRBJ2-3 | TRBV6-2/TRBV6-3 | CASSKGGPTDTQYF | TGTGCCAGCTCTAAGGGAGGACCCACAGATACGCAGTATTTT
. | . | TRBJ1-2 | TRBV7-2 | CASSNENYGYTF | TGTGCCAGCAGTAATGAAAACTATGGCTACACCTTC
few | TRBD1 | TRBJ1-4 | TRBV28 | CASSSDRVVEKLFF | TGTGCCAGCAGTTCCGACAGGGTGGTTGAAAAACTGTTTTTT
. | . | TRBJ2-2 | TRBV11-2 | CASQKPGGGTGELFF | TGTGCCAGCCAAAAGCCAGGCGGAGGCACCGGGGAGCTGTTTTTT
few | . | TRBJ1-1 | TRBV6-2/TRBV6-3 | CASSYKGADTEAFF | TGTGCCAGCAGTTATAAAGGGGCGGACACTGAAGCTTTCTTT
few | TRBD1 | TRBJ1-6 | TRBV28 | CASTGTGVHSPLHF | TGTGCCAGCACCGGGACAGGGGTACATTCACCCCTCCACTTT
many | TRBD2 | TRBJ2-1 | TRBV11-2 | CASSLDAGEYNEQFF | TGTGCCAGCAGCTTAGATGCGGGGGAGTACAATGAGCAGTTCTTC
few | . | TRBJ2-1 | TRBV27 | CASSPFRWQISSYNEQFF | TGTGCCAGCAGTCCCTTTCGCTGGCAGATAAGCTCCTACAATGAGCAGTTCTTC
. | . | TRBJ1-5 | TRBV9 | CASSPRGLSNQPQHF | TGTGCCAGCAGCCCCAGGGGCCTTAGCAATCAGCCCCAGCATTTT
. | . | TRBJ1-2 | TRBV20-1 | CSARAETGFNYGYTF | TGCAGTGCTAGAGCTGAAACGGGGTTTAACTATGGCTACACCTTC
. | TRBD1 | TRBJ2-2 | TRBV7-3 | CASSLGTGVATGELFF | TGTGCCAGCAGCTTAGGGACAGGGGTCGCCACCGGGGAGCTGTTTTTT
. | . | TRBJ2-1 | TRBV5-1 | CASSSGGGYYNEQFF | TGCGCCAGCAGCAGTGGGGGCGGCTACTACAATGAGCAGTTCTTC
. | TRBD1 | TRBJ2-3 | TRBV6-1 | CASSDGQGAADTQYF | TGTGCCAGCAGTGACGGACAGGGAGCTGCAGATACGCAGTATTTT
. | . | TRBJ2-3 | TRBV12-3/TRBV12-4 | CASSRDTYTQYF | TGTGCCAGCAGCCGAGACACTTATACGCAGTATTTT
. | TRBD1 | TRBJ2-2 | TRBV6-2/TRBV6-3 | CASSYRDRVTGELFF | TGTGCCAGCAGTTACCGGGACAGGGTCACCGGGGAGCTGTTTTTT
few | . | TRBJ1-6 | TRBV7-6 | CASSLAPPSSYNSPLHF | TGTGCCAGCAGCTTAGCGCCCCCAAGCTCCTATAATTCACCCCTCCACTTT
. | . | TRBJ2-1 | TRBV28 | CASTRGAGTYNEQFF | TGTGCCAGCACCCGGGGTGCAGGAACGTACAATGAGCAGTTCTTC
few | TRBD2 | TRBJ2-1 | TRBV28 | CASSLRPGLAGVEEQFF | TGTGCCAGCAGTCTACGACCGGGACTAGCGGGAGTAGAGGAGCAGTTCTTC
. | . | TRBJ2-1 | TRBV20-1 | CSASQVLGTLYNEQFF | TGCAGTGCTAGTCAGGTCCTCGGGACACTTTACAATGAGCAGTTCTTC
. | . | TRBJ2-5 | TRBV6-1 | CASETTGFPDAQETQYF | TGTGCCAGCGAAACTACCGGCTTTCCCGATGCCCAAGAGACCCAGTACTTC